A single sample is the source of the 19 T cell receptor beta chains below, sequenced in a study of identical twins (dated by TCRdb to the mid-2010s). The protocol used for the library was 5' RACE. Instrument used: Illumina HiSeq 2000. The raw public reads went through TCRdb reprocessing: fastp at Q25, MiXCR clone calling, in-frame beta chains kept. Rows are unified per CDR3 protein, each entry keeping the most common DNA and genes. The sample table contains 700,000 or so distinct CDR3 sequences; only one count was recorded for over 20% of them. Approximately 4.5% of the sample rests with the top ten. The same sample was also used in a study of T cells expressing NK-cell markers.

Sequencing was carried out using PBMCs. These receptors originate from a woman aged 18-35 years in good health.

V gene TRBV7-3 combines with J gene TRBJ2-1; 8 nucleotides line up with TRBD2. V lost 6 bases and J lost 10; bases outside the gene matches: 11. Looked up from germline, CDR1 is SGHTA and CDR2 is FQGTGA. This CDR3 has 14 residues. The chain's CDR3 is CASSHTSGGGEQFF. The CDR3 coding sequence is TGTGCCAGCAGTCATACCAGCGGGGGTGGGGAGCAGTTCTTC.

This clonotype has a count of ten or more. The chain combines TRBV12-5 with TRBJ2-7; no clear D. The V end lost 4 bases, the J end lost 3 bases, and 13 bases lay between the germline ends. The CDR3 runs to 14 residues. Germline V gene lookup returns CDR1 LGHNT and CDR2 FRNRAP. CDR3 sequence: CASGSRPLIYEQYF. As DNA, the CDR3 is TGTGCTAGTGGTTCCCGGCCGCTTATCTACGAGCAGTACTTC. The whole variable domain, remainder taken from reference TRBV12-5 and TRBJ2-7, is DARVTQTPRHKVTEMGQEVTMRCQPILGHNTVFWYRQTMMQGLELLAYFRNRAPLDDSGMPKDRFSAEMPDATLATLKIQPSEPRDSAVYFCASGSRPLIYEQYFGPGTRLTVT.

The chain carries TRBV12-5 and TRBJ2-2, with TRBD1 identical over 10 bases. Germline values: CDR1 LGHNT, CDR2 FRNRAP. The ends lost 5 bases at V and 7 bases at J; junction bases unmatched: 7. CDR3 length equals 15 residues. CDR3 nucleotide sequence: TGTGCTAGTGGTCCCGACAGGGGGCTAAGCGGGGAGCTGTTTTTT. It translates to CASGPDRGLSGELFF.

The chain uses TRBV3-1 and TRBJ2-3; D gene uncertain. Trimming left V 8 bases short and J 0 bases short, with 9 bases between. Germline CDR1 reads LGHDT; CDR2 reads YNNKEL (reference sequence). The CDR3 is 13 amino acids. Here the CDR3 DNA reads TGTGCCAGCCGAGGACCTAGCACAGATACGCAGTATTTT. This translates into CASRGPSTDTQYF.

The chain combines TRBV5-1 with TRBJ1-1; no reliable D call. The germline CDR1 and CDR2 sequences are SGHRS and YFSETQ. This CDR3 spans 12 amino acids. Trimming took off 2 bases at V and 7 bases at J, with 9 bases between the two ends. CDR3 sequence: CASSLDLFEAFF. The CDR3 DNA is TGCGCCAGCAGCTTAGATCTGTTTGAAGCTTTCTTT.

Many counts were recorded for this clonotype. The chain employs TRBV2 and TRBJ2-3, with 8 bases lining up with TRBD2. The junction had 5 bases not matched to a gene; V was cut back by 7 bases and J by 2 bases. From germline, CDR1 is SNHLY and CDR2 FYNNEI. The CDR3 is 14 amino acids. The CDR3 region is CASNLAGNTDTQYF. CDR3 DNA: TGTGCCAGCAACCTAGCGGGTAACACAGATACGCAGTATTTT. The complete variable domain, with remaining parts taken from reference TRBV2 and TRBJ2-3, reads EPEVTQTPSHQVTQMGQEVILRCVPISNHLYFYWYRQILGQKVEFLVSFYNNEISEKSEIFDDQFSVERPDGSNFTLKIRSTKLEDSAMYFCASNLAGNTDTQYFGPGTRLTVL.

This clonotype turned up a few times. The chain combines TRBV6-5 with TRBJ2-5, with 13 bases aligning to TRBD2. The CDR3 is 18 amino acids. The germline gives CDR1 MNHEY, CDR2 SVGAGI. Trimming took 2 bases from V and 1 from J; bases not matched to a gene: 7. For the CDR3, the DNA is TGTGCCAGCAGTTACGTGCTTGGACTAGCGGGGGCCCAAGAGACCCAGTACTTC. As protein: CASSYVLGLAGAQETQYF.

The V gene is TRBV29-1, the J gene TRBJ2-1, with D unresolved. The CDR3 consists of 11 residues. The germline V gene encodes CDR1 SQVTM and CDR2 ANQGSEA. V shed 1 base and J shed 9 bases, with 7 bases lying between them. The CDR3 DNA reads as TGCAGCGTTGAAGGACTGGGTGAGCAGTTCTTC. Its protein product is CSVEGLGEQFF.

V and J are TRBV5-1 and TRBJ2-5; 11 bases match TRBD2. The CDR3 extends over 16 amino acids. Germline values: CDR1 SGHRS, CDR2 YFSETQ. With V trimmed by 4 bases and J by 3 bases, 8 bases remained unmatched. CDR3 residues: CASSLLTSGDKETQYF. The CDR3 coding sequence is TGCGCCAGCAGCCTATTGACTAGCGGGGACAAAGAGACCCAGTACTTC.

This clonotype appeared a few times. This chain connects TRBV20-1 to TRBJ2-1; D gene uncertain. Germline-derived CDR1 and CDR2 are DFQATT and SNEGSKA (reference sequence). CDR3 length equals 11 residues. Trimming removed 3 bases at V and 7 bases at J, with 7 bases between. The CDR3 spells CSASLQNEQFF. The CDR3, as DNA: TGCAGTGCTAGTTTGCAAAATGAGCAGTTCTTC.

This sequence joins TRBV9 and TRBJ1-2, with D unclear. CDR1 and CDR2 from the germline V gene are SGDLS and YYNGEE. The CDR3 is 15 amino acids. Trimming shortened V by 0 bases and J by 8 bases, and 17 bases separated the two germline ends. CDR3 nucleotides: TGTGCCAGCAGCGTAGATATTGAGGGAGGGTCAGGCTACACCTTC. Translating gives CASSVDIEGGSGYTF. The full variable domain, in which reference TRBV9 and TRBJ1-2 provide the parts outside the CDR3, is DSGVTQTPKHLITATGQRVTLRCSPRSGDLSVYWYQQSLDQGLQFLIQYYNGEERAKGNILERFSAQQFPDLHSELNLSSLELGDSALYFCASSVDIEGGSGYTFGSGTRLTVV.

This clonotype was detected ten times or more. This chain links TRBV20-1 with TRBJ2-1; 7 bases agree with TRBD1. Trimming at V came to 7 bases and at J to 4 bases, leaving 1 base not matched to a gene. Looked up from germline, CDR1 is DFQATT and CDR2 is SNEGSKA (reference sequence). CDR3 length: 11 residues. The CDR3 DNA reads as TGCAGTGGGGACAGTTACAATGAGCAGTTCTTC. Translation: CSGDSYNEQFF.

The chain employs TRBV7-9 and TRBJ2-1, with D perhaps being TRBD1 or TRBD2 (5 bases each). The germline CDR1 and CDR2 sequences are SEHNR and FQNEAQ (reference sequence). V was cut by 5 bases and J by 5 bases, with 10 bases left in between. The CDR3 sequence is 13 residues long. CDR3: CASSGTEDNEQFF. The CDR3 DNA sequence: TGTGCCAGCAGCGGGACGGAAGACAATGAGCAGTTCTTC. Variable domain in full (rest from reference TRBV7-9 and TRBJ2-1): DTGVSQNPRHKITKRGQNVTFRCDPISEHNRLYWYRQTLGQGPEFLTYFQNEAQLEKSRLLSDRFSAERPKGSFSTLEIQRTEQGDSAMYLCASSGTEDNEQFFGPGTRLTVL.

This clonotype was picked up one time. CDR3 residues: CATPPADSNTGELFF. The CDR3 region has the DNA TGTGCCACCCCCCCGGCAGACTCAAACACCGGGGAGCTGTTTTTT. The V and J genes are TRBV19 and TRBJ2-2; D is ambiguous. Between the trimmed V and J ends, which lost 10 bases and 2 bases, there was a span of 17 bases. This CDR3 is built from 15 residues. Germline V lookup: CDR1 LNHDA, CDR2 SQIVND (reference sequence).

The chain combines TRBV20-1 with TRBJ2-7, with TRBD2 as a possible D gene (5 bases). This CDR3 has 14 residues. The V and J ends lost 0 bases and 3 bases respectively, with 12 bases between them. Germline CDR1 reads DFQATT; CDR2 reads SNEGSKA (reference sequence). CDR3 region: CSARDTADRYEQYF. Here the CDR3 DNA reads TGCAGTGCTAGAGACACAGCGGATCGCTACGAGCAGTACTTC.

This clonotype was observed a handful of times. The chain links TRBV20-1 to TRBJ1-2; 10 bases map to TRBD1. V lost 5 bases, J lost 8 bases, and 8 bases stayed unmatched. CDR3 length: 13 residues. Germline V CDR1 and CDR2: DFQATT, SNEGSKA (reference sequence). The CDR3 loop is CSAGKGQGTGYTF. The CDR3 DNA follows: TGCAGTGCTGGGAAGGGACAGGGGACCGGCTACACCTTC.

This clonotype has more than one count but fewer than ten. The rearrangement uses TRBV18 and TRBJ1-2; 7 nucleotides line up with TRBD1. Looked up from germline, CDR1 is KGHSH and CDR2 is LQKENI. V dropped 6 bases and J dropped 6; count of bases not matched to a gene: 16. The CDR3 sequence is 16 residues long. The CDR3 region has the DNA TGTGCCAGCTCCCCCCCGGGAGGGGGCCAACTTAATGGCTACACCTTC. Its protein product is CASSPPGGGQLNGYTF.

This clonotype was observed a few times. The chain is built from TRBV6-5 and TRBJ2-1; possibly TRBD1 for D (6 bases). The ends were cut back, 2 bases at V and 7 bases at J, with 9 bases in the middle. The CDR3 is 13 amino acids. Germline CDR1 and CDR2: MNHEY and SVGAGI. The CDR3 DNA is TGTGCCAGCAGTTACCTGAGGGGGAATGAGCAGTTCTTC. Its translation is CASSYLRGNEQFF.

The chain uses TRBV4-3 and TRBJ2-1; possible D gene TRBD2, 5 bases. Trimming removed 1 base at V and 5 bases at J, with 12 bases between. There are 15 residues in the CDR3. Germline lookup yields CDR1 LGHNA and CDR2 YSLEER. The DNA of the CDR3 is TGCGCCAGCAGCCAAGGTAGAGGGAGCCACAATGAGCAGTTCTTC. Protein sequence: CASSQGRGSHNEQFF.